A selection of T cell receptor beta chains follows, all from one sample in a study of T-cell reconstitution after alpha-beta-depleted transplantation in children. TCRdb re-analysed the PCR reads in MiXCR, keeping a single row per CDR3 protein. Of around 440,000 distinct CDR3 sequences listed, about 16% are singletons. The source material was PBMCs, mostly from graft donor cells, sampled 360 days after TCRalphabeta/CD19-depleted stem cell transplant. Receptor source: a boy under two years old who had a stem cell transplant for Wiskott-Aldrich syndrome, so the T cells may come from the graft donor. The CDR3 runs from the conserved cysteine through the conserved F or W. A D gene is named only where the DNA matches it firmly.

v_call	j_call	d_call	cdr3_aa
TRBV7-9	TRBJ2-1	NA	CASSSLGNNEQFF
TRBV20-1	TRBJ2-3	TRBD2	CSARLLAGGTVNTQYF
TRBV6-2/TRBV6-3	TRBJ2-3	TRBD2	CASSNRERTSIDTQYF
TRBV20-1	TRBJ2-1	TRBD2	CSATPGTSGSWNYNEQFF
TRBV18	TRBJ2-6	NA	CASSPGVTSGANVLTF
TRBV5-1	TRBJ2-5	NA	CASSLVPRAEGETQYF
TRBV12-3/TRBV12-4	TRBJ2-1	TRBD2	CASSLGGVMIF
TRBV7-9	TRBJ2-1	NA	CASSFLSLAPYNEQFF
TRBV29-1	TRBJ2-1	TRBD1	CSARGRSYNEQFF
TRBV5-1	TRBJ1-2	NA	CASSPAGTLILYGYTF
TRBV15	TRBJ2-1	TRBD2	CATSRDMVLAGFYNEQFF
TRBV7-8	TRBJ2-1	NA	CASSLDRVNEQFF
TRBV2	TRBJ2-7	TRBD2	CASSDLLAGLGDEQYF
TRBV5-1	TRBJ2-1	TRBD1	CASSSTGVNEQFF
TRBV24-1	TRBJ2-5	NA	CATSDPGHPQGQYF
TRBV3-1	TRBJ2-1	NA	CASSQRGGPGEQFF
TRBV4-3	TRBJ1-2	TRBD1	CASSQITGDGYTF
TRBV24-1	TRBJ2-2	NA	CATSQGFGGELFF
TRBV29-1	TRBJ1-5	NA	CSAQEGNQPQHF
TRBV6-1	TRBJ2-6	NA	CASTIRSGANVLTF
TRBV10-3	TRBJ2-7	TRBD2	CAISGRLAGKNEQYF
TRBV12-3/TRBV12-4	TRBJ2-1	NA	CASSWRAVVNEQFF
TRBV5-5	TRBJ2-7	TRBD2	CASSLSGLAAANYEQYF
TRBV4-2	TRBJ2-3	TRBD2	CASSQIRGGATDTQYF
TRBV12-3/TRBV12-4	TRBJ1-2	TRBD1	CASSRDRANDGYTF
TRBV15	TRBJ2-5	NA	CATSRDSETQYF
TRBV6-5	TRBJ2-3	TRBD1	CASSYLDRATDTQYF
TRBV28	TRBJ2-1	NA	CASRGGAYHYNEQFF
TRBV12-3/TRBV12-4	TRBJ2-5	NA	CASSLAGTARRETQYF
TRBV11-2	TRBJ2-5	TRBD1	CASSPRLTGMTQYF
TRBV7-8	TRBJ2-7	TRBD2	CASSKTPLAGGPKYF
TRBV20-1	TRBJ2-2	NA	CSARDRLGGELFF
TRBV5-1	TRBJ2-5	NA	CASSSSWAYRDQETQYF